Listed here is a single TCR beta chain. Its antigen is unknown. V lost 5 bases, J lost 1 base, and 8 bases stayed unmatched. Germline V gene lookup returns CDR1 SGHVS and CDR2 FNYEAQ. The length of the CDR3 is 16 residues. Time point denoted: week 35, safety follow-up. Topical imiquimod accompanied each vaccine dose, which consisted of 300 ug of mutant IDH1 20-mer peptide. These data originate in a study of a mutant IDH1 vaccine in newly diagnosed glioma. Some clones are missing from TCRdb's copy, which holds only in-frame ones; the method was immunoSEQ multiplex PCR. Of approximately 50,000 clones listed, 65% to 85% are singletons.

The chain combines TRBV7-6 with TRBJ2-3; 8 nucleotides align to TRBD2. This specimen was PBMCs, taken from a glioma patient whose treatment included an IDH1 peptide vaccine. This receptor was taken from a man aged 40-49 years with glioma. The CDR3 DNA sequence: TGTGCCAGCAGCCCTGAAGCGGGGGCCGGCACAGATACGCAGTATTTT. As protein: CASSPEAGAGTDTQYF.